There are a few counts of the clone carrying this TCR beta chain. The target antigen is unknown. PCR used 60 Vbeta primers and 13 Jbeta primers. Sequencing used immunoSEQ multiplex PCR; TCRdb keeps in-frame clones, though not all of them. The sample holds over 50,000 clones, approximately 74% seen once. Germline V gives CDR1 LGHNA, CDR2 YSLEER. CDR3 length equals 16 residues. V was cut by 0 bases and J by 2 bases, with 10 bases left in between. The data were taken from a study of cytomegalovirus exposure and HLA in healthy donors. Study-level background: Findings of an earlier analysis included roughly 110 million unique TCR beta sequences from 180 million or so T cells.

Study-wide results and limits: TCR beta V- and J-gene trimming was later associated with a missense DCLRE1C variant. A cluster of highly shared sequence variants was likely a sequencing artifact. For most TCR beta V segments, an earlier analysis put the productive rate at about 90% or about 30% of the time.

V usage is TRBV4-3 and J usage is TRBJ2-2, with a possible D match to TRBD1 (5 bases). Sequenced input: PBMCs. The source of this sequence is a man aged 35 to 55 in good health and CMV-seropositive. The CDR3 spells CASSQEQAANTGELFF. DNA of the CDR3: TGCGCCAGCAGCCAAGAACAGGCCGCAAACACCGGGGAGCTGTTTTTT.